These 28 T cell receptor beta chains were all obtained from the same sample, sequenced in a study of OX40 agonist ivuxolimab in advanced cancers. Repertoires were generated with immunoSEQ multiplex PCR, while TCRdb's copy carries only in-frame clones and drops some. In the table there are about 64,000 clones, about four fifths of which are singletons. Specimen: CD4+ or CD8+ T cells sorted from blood, collected in a trial of the OX40 agonist ivuxolimab. All receptors come from an adult with an advanced solid tumor such as melanoma, head and neck, liver or kidney cancer.

This chain connects TRBV7-9 to TRBJ2-5; 7 bases are shared with TRBD2. The V and J ends lost 1 base and 1 base, in that order; junction bases with no gene match: 3. Germline V gene sequence: CDR1 SEHNR, CDR2 FQNEAQ (reference sequence). The CDR3 runs to 15 residues. The CDR3 bases are TGTGCCAGCAGCTTAGACGGGAGGTCCCAAGAGACCCAGTACTTC. It yields the protein CASSLDGRSQETQYF.

The chain has TRBV5-1 and TRBJ2-1, with D uncertain. There are 14 residues in the CDR3. Germline-derived CDR1 and CDR2 are SGHRS and YFSETQ. V was trimmed by 4 bases and J by 0 bases, leaving 8 bases between them. CDR3 sequence: CASSPYSSYNEQFF. As DNA, the CDR3 is TGCGCCAGCAGCCCATATAGCTCCTACAATGAGCAGTTCTTC.

The chain uses TRBV5-1 and TRBJ1-1, with D possibly matching TRBD1 (5 bases). CDR3 length: 14 residues. The germline CDR1 and CDR2 sequences are SGHRS and YFSETQ. V was clipped by 5 bases and J by 0 bases, with 11 bases between them. CDR3 sequence: CASSGGLMNTEAFF. The CDR3 DNA is TGCGCCAGCAGTGGGGGTCTAATGAACACTGAAGCTTTCTTT.

V and J are TRBV5-6 and TRBJ2-7; possible D gene TRBD2, 7 bases. CDR1 SGHDT and CDR2 YYEEEE come from the germline V gene. Trimming took off 3 bases at V and 12 bases at J, with 19 bases between the two ends. This CDR3 region has 13 residues. In DNA, the CDR3 is TGTGCCAGCAGCTCACTAAGGGGGGGTCGGACGTACTTC. As protein: CASSSLRGGRTYF.

The chain carries TRBV7-8 and TRBJ2-7, with a tentative D call TRBD1 (6 bases). Trimming left V 2 bases short and J 5 bases short, with 19 bases between. Germline CDR1 reads SGHVS; CDR2 reads FQNEAQ. The CDR3 spans 16 residues. CDR3 in amino acids: CASSLKDRQVRHEQYF. The CDR3 DNA reads TGTGCCAGCAGCTTAAAGGATCGACAGGTTCGCCACGAGCAGTACTTC.

The rearrangement links TRBV10-3 to TRBJ1-3; D unresolved. Trimming pared 10 bases from V and 0 bases from J, leaving 10 bases between. This CDR3 contains 13 residues. Per germline, CDR1 ENHRY and CDR2 SYGVKD. DNA for the CDR3: TGTGCCAGCGGAACGGGCTCTGGAAACACCATATATTTT. This codes for CASGTGSGNTIYF.

This rearrangement joins TRBV30 to TRBJ1-1; no definite D call. Trimming stripped 4 bases from V and 1 base from J, with 10 bases between. The CDR3 is 13 amino acids. The germline V gene encodes CDR1 GTSNPN and CDR2 SVGIG (reference sequence). CDR3 amino acids: CAWTGPANTEAFF. The CDR3 DNA is TGTGCCTGGACTGGACCGGCGAACACTGAAGCTTTCTTT.

The J gene is TRBJ2-2, the V gene TRBV25-1, with D uncertain. The germline gives CDR1 MGHDK, CDR2 SYGVNS. The CDR3 has 12 amino acids. The V and J ends lost 3 bases and 9 bases respectively, with 8 bases between them. The CDR3, as DNA: TGTGCCAGCAGTGAGATTAAACGGGAGCTGTTTTTT. Translation gives CASSEIKRELFF.

The rearrangement joins TRBV4-1 to TRBJ2-5; D possibly matches TRBD1 or TRBD2 (5 bases each). Trimming removed 2 bases at V and 5 bases at J, with 9 bases between. The CDR3 totals 13 residues. CDR1 and CDR2 (germline): MGHRA, YSYEKL. This CDR3 reads CASSQTGRETQYF. The CDR3 coding sequence is TGCGCCAGCAGCCAAACGGGACGGGAGACCCAGTACTTC.

The chain joins TRBV5-1 to TRBJ1-6; possibly TRBD1 for D (5 bases). Looked up from germline, CDR1 is SGHRS and CDR2 is YFSETQ. This CDR3 comprises 15 residues. Trimming removed 0 bases from V and 7 bases from J, with 11 bases in between. CDR3 protein: CASSLVGGPNSPLHF. The CDR3 nucleotides are TGCGCCAGCAGCTTGGTGGGGGGTCCAAATTCACCCCTCCACTTT. Filled out from reference TRBV5-1 and TRBJ1-6, the complete variable domain reads KAGVTQTPRYLIKTRGQQVTLSCSPISGHRSVSWYQQTPGQGLQFLFEYFSETQRNKGNFPGRFSGRQFSNSRSEMNVSTLELGDSALYLCASSLVGGPNSPLHFGNGTRLTVT.

V usage is TRBV2 and J usage is TRBJ2-5, with D tentatively TRBD1 (5 bases). The J call may be wrong; the DNA end is better matched by TRBJ2-7. Germline V gene sequence: CDR1 SNHLY, CDR2 FYNNEI. The CDR3 is made up of 14 amino acids. CDR3 sequence: CASIMLLSDNEQYF. CDR3 in DNA: TGTGCCAGCATAATGTTGTTATCGGACAACGAGCAGTACTTC.

The chain employs TRBV7-2 and TRBJ2-5; 7 positions agree with TRBD2. V dropped 5 bases and J dropped 4; count of bases not matched to a gene: 10. CDR3 size: 15 residues. CDR1 SGHTA and CDR2 FQGNSA come from the germline V gene. The CDR3 coding sequence is TGTGCCAGCAGCAAGACTAGCAGAGCGGGAGAGACCCAGTACTTC. It is translated as CASSKTSRAGETQYF. Variable domain in full (rest from reference TRBV7-2 and TRBJ2-5): GAGVSQSPSNKVTEKGKDVELRCDPISGHTALYWYRQSLGQGLEFLIYFQGNSAPDKSGLPSDRFSAERTGGSVSTLTIQRTQQEDSAVYLCASSKTSRAGETQYFGPGTRLLVL.

This chain uses TRBV11-3 with TRBJ2-4, with D possibly matching TRBD1 (5 bases). V was clipped by 5 bases and J by 3 bases, with 14 bases between them. Germline V gene lookup returns CDR1 SGHNT and CDR2 YENEEA. The CDR3 runs 15 residues. The CDR3 DNA sequence: TGTGCCAGCAGCAGACACCAGGGCCTCAAAAACATTCAGTACTTC. Residues: CASSRHQGLKNIQYF.

This chain links TRBV7-2 with TRBJ2-5; tentatively, D is TRBD1 (6 bases). Germline V gene lookup returns CDR1 SGHTA and CDR2 FQGNSA. The CDR3 sequence is 14 residues long. V lost 5 bases to trimming and J lost 2 bases, with 12 bases between them. For the CDR3, the DNA is TGTGCCAGCAGCCCCCGGACAGCTCAAGAGACCCAGTACTTC. Translated: CASSPRTAQETQYF.

The chain is built from TRBV11-3 and TRBJ2-7, with 16 bases that match TRBD2. With V trimmed by 5 bases and J by 6 bases, 7 bases remained unmatched. The CDR3 has 16 residues. The germline gives CDR1 SGHNT, CDR2 YENEEA. In DNA, the CDR3 is TGTGCCAGCAGCCAGGGACTAGCGGGAGGGCCGGGCGAGCAGTACTTC. Its translation: CASSQGLAGGPGEQYF.

This chain joins TRBV10-3 and TRBJ1-5; 9 positions agree with TRBD1. Germline V gene sequence: CDR1 ENHRY, CDR2 SYGVKD. CDR3 size: 13 residues. Trimming cost V 6 bases and J 4 bases; bases outside gene matches: 1. In DNA, the CDR3 is TGTGCCATCAGCGGACAGGGGAATCAGCCCCAGCATTTT. Translation gives CAISGQGNQPQHF.

The J gene is TRBJ2-7, the V gene TRBV6-5, with D hard to call. This CDR3 comprises 14 residues. Germline CDR1 MNHEY, CDR2 SVGAGI. Trimming shortened V by 0 bases and J by 3 bases, and 9 bases separated the two germline ends. The DNA of the CDR3 is TGTGCCAGCAGTTACTCCTTTAATGGCTACGAGCAGTACTTC. Its translation: CASSYSFNGYEQYF.

The CDR3 region is CASSSRVGGETQYF. DNA for the CDR3: TGTGCCAGCAGCTCCCGAGTTGGGGGAGAGACCCAGTACTTC. V gene TRBV7-7 combines with J gene TRBJ2-5; D tentatively reads TRBD1 or TRBD2 (5 bases each). The length of the CDR3 is 14 residues. V was clipped by 4 bases and J by 4 bases, with 13 bases between them. The germline V gene encodes CDR1 SSHAT and CDR2 FNYEAQ (reference sequence).

The count of this clone is one. The rearrangement uses TRBV18 and TRBJ2-3, with D unclear. CDR1 is KGHSH and CDR2 is LQKENI in the germline V gene. The CDR3 spans 15 residues. The germline V and J ends were trimmed by 4 bases and 0 bases, with 11 bases remaining between them. CDR3 in DNA: TGTGCCAGCTCACGGGCGGCTGCTAGCACAGATACGCAGTATTTT. It is translated as CASSRAAASTDTQYF. The full variable domain, in which reference TRBV18 and TRBJ2-3 provide the parts outside the CDR3, is NAGVMQNPRHLVRRRGQEARLRCSPMKGHSHVYWYRQLPEEGLKFMVYLQKENIIDESGMPKERFSAEFPKEGPSILRIQQVVRGDSAAYFCASSRAAASTDTQYFGPGTRLTVL.

The V and J genes are TRBV7-2 and TRBJ1-1; TRBD1 matches 7 bases. The CDR3 extends over 14 amino acids. In germline, CDR1 is SGHTA, CDR2 FQGNSA. V dropped 2 bases and J dropped 1; count of bases not matched to a gene: 1. CDR3 DNA: TGTGCCAGCAGCTTACAGGGGGGGAACACTGAAGCTTTCTTT. Protein: CASSLQGGNTEAFF.

The chain recombines TRBV19 with TRBJ1-4, with 8 positions matching TRBD1. V lost 6 bases, J lost 5 bases, and 11 bases stayed unmatched. This CDR3 contains 16 residues. Germline V gene lookup returns CDR1 LNHDA and CDR2 SQIVND (reference sequence). CDR3 loop: CASRQPGTGENEKLFF. DNA of the CDR3: TGTGCCAGTAGACAACCAGGGACAGGCGAAAATGAAAAACTGTTTTTT. The variable domain in full, completed from reference TRBV19 and TRBJ1-4, reads DGGITQSPKYLFRKEGQNVTLSCEQNLNHDAMYWYRQDPGQGLRLIYYSQIVNDFQKGDIAEGYSVSREKKESFPLTVTSAQKNPTAFYLCASRQPGTGENEKLFFGSGTQLSVL.

The chain carries TRBV30 and TRBJ2-7; TRBD1 is a possible D gene (6 bases). The ends were cut back, 5 bases at V and 3 bases at J, with 11 bases in the middle. Germline V CDR1 and CDR2: GTSNPN, SVGIG (reference sequence). The CDR3 extends over 12 amino acids. CDR3 loop: CAWGRDIYEQYF. DNA for the CDR3: TGTGCCTGGGGTCGGGACATCTACGAGCAGTACTTC.

The chain uses TRBV25-1 and TRBJ1-2; tentative D call: TRBD1 (5 bases). Germline lookup yields CDR1 MGHDK and CDR2 SYGVNS. V was pared by 2 bases and J by 8 bases, with 15 bases between. CDR3 size: 14 residues. The CDR3 DNA reads TGTGCCAGCAGTGAACCCGGGGCCCGGGGAGGCTACACCTTC. This sequence encodes CASSEPGARGGYTF.

The chain joins TRBV5-4 to TRBJ2-7; 9 bases align to TRBD2. The CDR3 spans 14 residues. From germline, CDR1 is SGHNT and CDR2 YYREEE (reference sequence). Germline trimming cut 4 bases from V and 3 bases from J; bases unmatched to any gene: 5. The CDR3 coding sequence is TGTGCCAGCAGCGCCTCTAGCGGGAACTACGAGCAGTACTTC. Translated: CASSASSGNYEQYF. Full variable domain (remainder filled in from reference TRBV5-4 and TRBJ2-7): ETGVTQSPTHLIKTRGQQVTLRCSSQSGHNTVSWYQQALGQGPQFIFQYYREEENGRGNFPPRFSGLQFPNYSSELNVNALELDDSALYLCASSASSGNYEQYFGPGTRLTVT.

The chain joins TRBV7-2 to TRBJ2-7; tentative D call: TRBD1 (5 bases). With 6 bases removed from V and 1 base from J, the gap between germline ends came to 10 bases. This CDR3 has 13 amino acids. Looked up from germline, CDR1 is SGHTA and CDR2 is FQGNSA. As DNA, the CDR3 is TGTGCCAGCAGGGGGCGTAGATCCTACGAGCAGTACTTC. This encodes CASRGRRSYEQYF.

The genes are TRBV7-2 and TRBJ2-3, with D tentatively TRBD2 (6 bases). From germline, CDR1 is SGHTA and CDR2 FQGNSA. V was shortened by 2 bases and J by 0 bases, with 12 bases between the two germline ends. The CDR3 contains 16 residues. The CDR3, as DNA: TGTGCCAGCAGCTTATTCCGGGGACTCAGCACAGATACGCAGTATTTT. Translated, it gives CASSLFRGLSTDTQYF.

This clone occurred once. The chain joins TRBV7-9 to TRBJ1-4; D is undetermined. CDR1 and CDR2 from the germline V gene are SEHNR and FQNEAQ (reference sequence). The CDR3 totals 13 residues. The germline V and J ends were trimmed by 0 bases and 7 bases, with 6 bases remaining between them. CDR3 DNA: TGTGCCAGCAGCTTAGCGAGAGGTGAAAAACTGTTTTTT. Translating gives CASSLARGEKLFF. The whole variable domain, filled in from reference TRBV7-9 and TRBJ1-4, reads DTGVSQNPRHKITKRGQNVTFRCDPISEHNRLYWYRQTLGQGPEFLTYFQNEAQLEKSRLLSDRFSAERPKGSFSTLEIQRTEQGDSAMYLCASSLARGEKLFFGSGTQLSVL.

V and J are TRBV29-1 and TRBJ2-5; no definite D call. The CDR3 has 11 amino acids. CDR1 and CDR2 (germline): SQVTM, ANQGSEA. The V gene lost 2 bases and the J gene lost 4 bases, with 5 bases spanning the gap. In DNA, the CDR3 is TGCAGCGTTGAACACTCAGAGACCCAGTACTTC. It specifies CSVEHSETQYF.